Sequencing of this TCR beta chain was carried out in a study of cytotoxic CD8 clonotypes in ibrutinib-treated CLL. At the level of the study: In all, about eleven patients were relapsed/refractory, roughly 15 were treatment-naive and about 17 were IGHV unmutated. Complete response was seen in 2 patients and partial in some 24; 12 progressed and some 14 stayed remitted after a median 68 months. Points from the study as a whole: On treatment, the uncommon public clonotypes contracted or remained stable. Measured clonality at baseline was greater than in age-matched healthy donors and tracked with circulating CD8+ T-cell counts.

The germline V gene has CDR1 SQVTM and CDR2 ANQGSEA. This CDR3 comprises 11 residues. Profiled with immunoSEQ multiplex PCR; TCRdb holds only in-frame clones, not every one. There are nearly 50,000 clones in the sample; more than 55% occur only once, and under 35% lies in the top ten. In regard to this clone: Its specificity is not known.

This chain links TRBV29-1 with TRBJ2-2, with D possibly called TRBD1 or TRBD2 (6 bases each). The material was PBMCs, obtained after 24 months of ibrutinib treatment. The clonotype was recovered from a human donor with chronic lymphocytic leukemia. For the CDR3, the DNA is TGCGGAGGGGGGAACACCGGGGAGCTGTTTTTT. Translation gives CGGGNTGELFF.